This TCR beta chain appears in the sequencing data of a study of control samples from healthy donors and cancer patients (dated by TCRdb to about 2020). As for this clone: This receptor's antigen is unknown. The record has no base qualities; no much larger clone is one base away.

CDR3 length: 12 amino acids, cysteine to phenylalanine. The kept DNA is CDR3 alone, 36 bases in frame from the first base. Via the germline V gene, CDR1 is MDHEN and CDR2 SYDVKM. Trimming costs V 6 bases and J 7 bases, and their ends lie 9 bases apart. Library preparation was by the immunoSEQ multiplex PCR assay. In TCRdb, the immuneACCESS table is reduced to in-frame sequences with V and J assigned. These tables do not hold every clone; where another copy was compared, an unresolved V gene accounts for under half, and the others remain unexplained. The sample contains about 61,000 clones, about 90% of them found a single time. Clones ranked in the top ten supply nearly 6% of the sample.

The rearranged segments are TRBV28 and TRBJ2-2; the D gene identity is not certain. The source is a man in his 60s with colorectal cancer. Sequenced input: PBMCs. The CDR3 region reads CASRVKGGELFF. The bases read TGTGCCAGCAGGGTCAAGGGCGGGGAGCTGTTTTTT.